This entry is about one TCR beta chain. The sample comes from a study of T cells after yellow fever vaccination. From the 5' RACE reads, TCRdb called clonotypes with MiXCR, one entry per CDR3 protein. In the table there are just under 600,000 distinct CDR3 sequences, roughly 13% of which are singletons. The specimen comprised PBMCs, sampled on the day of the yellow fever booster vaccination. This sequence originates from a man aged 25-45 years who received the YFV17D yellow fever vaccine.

CDR3 DNA: TGTGCCTGGAGTAGTCGACTCAACAATCAGCCCCAGCATTTT. Its translation: CAWSSRLNNQPQHF. This chain connects TRBV30 to TRBJ1-5; unclear D gene. Germline V gene lookup returns CDR1 GTSNPN and CDR2 SVGIG (reference sequence). Deletions cut 2 bases from V and 3 bases from J, with 11 bases between. The CDR3 has 14 residues.